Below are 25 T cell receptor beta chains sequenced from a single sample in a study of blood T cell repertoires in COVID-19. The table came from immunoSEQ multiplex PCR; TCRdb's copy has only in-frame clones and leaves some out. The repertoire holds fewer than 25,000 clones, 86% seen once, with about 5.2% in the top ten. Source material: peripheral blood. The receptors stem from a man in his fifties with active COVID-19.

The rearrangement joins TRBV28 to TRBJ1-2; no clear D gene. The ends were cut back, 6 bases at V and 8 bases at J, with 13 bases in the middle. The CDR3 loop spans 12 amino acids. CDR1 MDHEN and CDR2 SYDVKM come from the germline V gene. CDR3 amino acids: CASSPSSRGYTF. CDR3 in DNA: TGTGCCAGCAGCCCGTCCTCGCGAGGCTACACCTTC.

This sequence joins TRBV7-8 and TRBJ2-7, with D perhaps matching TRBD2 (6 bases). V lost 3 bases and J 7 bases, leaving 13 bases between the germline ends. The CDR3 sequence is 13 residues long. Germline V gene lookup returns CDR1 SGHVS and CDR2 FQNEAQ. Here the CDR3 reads CASSFSPGREQYF. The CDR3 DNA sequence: TGTGCCAGCAGCTTTTCCCCAGGGAGGGAGCAGTACTTC.

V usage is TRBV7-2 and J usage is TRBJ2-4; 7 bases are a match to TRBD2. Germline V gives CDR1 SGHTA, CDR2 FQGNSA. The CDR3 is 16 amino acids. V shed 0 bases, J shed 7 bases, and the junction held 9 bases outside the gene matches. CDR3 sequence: CASSLAATGGWNIQYF. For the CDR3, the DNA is TGTGCCAGCAGCTTAGCGGCTACCGGGGGGTGGAACATTCAGTACTTC.

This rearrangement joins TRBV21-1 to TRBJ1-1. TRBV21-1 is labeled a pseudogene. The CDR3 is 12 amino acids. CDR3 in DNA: TGTGCCAGCAGCGTCCGACTTCGGGAAGCTTTCTTT. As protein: CASSVRLREAFF.

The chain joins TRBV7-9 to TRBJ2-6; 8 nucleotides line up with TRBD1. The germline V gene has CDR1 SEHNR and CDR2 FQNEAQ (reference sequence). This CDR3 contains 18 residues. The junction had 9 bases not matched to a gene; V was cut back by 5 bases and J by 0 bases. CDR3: CASSVTGTGISGANVLTF. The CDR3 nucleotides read TGTGCCAGCAGCGTGACCGGGACAGGAATCTCTGGGGCCAACGTCCTGACTTTC.

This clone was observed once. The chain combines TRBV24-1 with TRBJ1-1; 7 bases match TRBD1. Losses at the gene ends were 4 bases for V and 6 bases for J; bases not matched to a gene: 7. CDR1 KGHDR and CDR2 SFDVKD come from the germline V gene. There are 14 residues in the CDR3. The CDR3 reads CATSDPGRGSEAFF. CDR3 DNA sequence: TGTGCCACCAGTGACCCCGGCAGGGGGTCTGAAGCTTTCTTT.

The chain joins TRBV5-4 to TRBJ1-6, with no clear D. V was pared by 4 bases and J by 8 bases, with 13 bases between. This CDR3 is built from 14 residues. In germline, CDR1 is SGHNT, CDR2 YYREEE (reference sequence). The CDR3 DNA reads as TGTGCCAGCAGCCCAACATTATTGGATTCACCCCTCCACTTT. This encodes CASSPTLLDSPLHF.

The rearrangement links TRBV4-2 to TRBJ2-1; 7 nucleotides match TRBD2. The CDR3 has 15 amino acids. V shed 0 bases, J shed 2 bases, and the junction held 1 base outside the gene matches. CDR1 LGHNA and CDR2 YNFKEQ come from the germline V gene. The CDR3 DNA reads TGTGCCAGCAGCCAAGAGCGGGAGCCCTACAATGAGCAGTTCTTC. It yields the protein CASSQEREPYNEQFF.

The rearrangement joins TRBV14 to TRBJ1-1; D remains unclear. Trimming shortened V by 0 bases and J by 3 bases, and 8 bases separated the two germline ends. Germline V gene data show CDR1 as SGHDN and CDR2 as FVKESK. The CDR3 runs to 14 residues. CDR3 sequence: CASSQDREDTEAFF. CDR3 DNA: TGTGCCAGCAGCCAAGATCGGGAGGACACTGAAGCTTTCTTT.

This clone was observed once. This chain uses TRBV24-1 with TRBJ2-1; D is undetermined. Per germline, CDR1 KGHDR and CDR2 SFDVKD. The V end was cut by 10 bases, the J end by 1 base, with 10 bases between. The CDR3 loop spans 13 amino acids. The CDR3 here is CATAADSYNEQFF. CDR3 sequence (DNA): TGTGCCACAGCTGCGGATTCCTACAATGAGCAGTTCTTC.

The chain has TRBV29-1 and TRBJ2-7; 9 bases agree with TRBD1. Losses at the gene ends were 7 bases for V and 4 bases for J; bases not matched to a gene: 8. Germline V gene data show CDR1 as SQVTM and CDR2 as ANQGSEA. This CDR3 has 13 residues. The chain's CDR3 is CSALSGTGYEQYF. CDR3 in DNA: TGCAGCGCACTCTCCGGGACAGGGTACGAGCAGTACTTC.

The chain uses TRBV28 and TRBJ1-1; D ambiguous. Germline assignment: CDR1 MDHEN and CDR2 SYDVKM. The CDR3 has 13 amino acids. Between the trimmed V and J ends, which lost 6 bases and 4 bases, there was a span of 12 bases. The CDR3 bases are TGTGCCAGCAGGGAGGGTTGGGTCACTGAAGCTTTCTTT. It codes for CASREGWVTEAFF.

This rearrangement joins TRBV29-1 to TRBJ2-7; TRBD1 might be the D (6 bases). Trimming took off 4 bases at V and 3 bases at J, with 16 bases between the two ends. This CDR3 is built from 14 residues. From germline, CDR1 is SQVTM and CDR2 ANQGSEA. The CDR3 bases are TGCAGCGTTGCCTTGCCGTTACAGGGCTACGAGCAGTACTTC. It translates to CSVALPLQGYEQYF.

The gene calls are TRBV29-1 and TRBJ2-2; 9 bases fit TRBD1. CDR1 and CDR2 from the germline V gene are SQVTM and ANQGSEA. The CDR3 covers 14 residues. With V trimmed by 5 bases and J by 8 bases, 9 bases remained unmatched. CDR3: CSVIGTGSTGELFF. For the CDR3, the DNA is TGCAGCGTTATAGGGACAGGGAGTACAGGGGAGCTGTTTTTT.

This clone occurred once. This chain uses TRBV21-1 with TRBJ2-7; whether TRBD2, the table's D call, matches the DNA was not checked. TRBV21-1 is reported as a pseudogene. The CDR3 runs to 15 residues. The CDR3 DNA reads TGTGCCAGCTCAAACCCGTGCGGGGACTTCCACGAGCAGTACTTC. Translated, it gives CASSNPCGDFHEQYF.

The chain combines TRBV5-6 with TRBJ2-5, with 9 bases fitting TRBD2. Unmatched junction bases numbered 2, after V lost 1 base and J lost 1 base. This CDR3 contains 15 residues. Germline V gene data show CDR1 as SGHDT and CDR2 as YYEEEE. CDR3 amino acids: CASSLSRGGQETQYF. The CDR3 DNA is TGTGCCAGCAGCTTGTCGCGGGGGGGCCAAGAGACCCAGTACTTC.

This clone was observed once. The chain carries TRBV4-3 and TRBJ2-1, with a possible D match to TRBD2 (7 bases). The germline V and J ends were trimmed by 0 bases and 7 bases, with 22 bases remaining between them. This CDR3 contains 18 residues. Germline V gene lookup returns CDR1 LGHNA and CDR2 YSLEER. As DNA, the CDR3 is TGCGCCAGCAGCCAAGATGGGGCTAGCGGAGGGGGATGGAATGAGCAGTTCTTC. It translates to CASSQDGASGGGWNEQFF.

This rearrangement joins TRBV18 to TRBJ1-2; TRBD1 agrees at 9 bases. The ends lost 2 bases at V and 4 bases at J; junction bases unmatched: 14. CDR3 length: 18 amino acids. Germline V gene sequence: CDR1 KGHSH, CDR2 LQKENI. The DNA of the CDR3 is TGTGCCAGCTCACCAGCCGGTTCCGGGACAGGGAGTGGCTATGGCTACACCTTC. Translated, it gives CASSPAGSGTGSGYGYTF.

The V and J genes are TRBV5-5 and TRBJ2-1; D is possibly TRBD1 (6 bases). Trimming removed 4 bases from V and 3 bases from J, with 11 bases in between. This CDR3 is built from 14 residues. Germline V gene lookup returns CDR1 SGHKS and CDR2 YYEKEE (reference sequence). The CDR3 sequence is CASSGSTGYNEQFF. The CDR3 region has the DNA TGTGCCAGCAGCGGGTCGACAGGCTACAATGAGCAGTTCTTC.

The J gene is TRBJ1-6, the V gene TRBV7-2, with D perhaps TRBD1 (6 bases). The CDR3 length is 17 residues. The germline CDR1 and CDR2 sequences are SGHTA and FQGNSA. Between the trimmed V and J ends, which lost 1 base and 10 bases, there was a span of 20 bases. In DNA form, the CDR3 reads TGTGCCAGCAGCTTAGTGGCGGGGGCGAGAAATACGTCACCCCTCCACTTT. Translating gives CASSLVAGARNTSPLHF.

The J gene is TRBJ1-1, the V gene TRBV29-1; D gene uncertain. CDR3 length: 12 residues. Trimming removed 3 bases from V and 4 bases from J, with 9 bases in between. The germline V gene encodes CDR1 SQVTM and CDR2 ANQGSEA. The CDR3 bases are TGCAGCGTTGACCGGGGTTCCACTGAAGCTTTCTTT. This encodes CSVDRGSTEAFF. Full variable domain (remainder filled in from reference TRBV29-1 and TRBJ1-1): SAVISQKPSRDICQRGTSLTIQCQVDSQVTMMFWYRQQPGQSLTLIATANQGSEATYESGFVIDKFPISRPNLTFSTLTVSNMSPEDSSIYLCSVDRGSTEAFFGQGTRLTVV.

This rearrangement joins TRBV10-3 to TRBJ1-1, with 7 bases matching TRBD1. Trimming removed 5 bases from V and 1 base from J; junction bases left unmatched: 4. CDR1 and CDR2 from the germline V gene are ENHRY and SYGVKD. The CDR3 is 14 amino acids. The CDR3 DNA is TGTGCCATCAGTACCGACAGGGCGAACACTGAAGCTTTCTTT. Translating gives CAISTDRANTEAFF.

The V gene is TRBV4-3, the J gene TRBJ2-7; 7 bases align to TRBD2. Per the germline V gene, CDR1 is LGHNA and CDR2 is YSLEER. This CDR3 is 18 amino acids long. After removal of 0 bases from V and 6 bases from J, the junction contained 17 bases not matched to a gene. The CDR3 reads CASSQDRFLGTTISEQYF. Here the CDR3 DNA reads TGCGCCAGCAGCCAAGATAGGTTTTTAGGGACTACTATCTCCGAGCAGTACTTC.

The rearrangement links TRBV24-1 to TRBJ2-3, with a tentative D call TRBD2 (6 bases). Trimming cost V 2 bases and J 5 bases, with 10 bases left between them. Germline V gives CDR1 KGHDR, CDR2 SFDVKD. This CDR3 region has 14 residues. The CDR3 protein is CATSDSGRGDTQYF. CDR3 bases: TGTGCCACCAGTGATTCCGGGCGGGGAGATACGCAGTATTTT.

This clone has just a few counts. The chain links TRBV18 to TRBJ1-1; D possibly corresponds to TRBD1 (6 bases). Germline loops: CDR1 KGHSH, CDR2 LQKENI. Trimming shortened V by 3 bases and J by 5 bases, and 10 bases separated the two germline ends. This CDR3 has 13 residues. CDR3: CASSPSRGTEAFF. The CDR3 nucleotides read TGTGCCAGCTCACCCTCGAGGGGGACTGAAGCTTTCTTT.